This T cell receptor beta chain was found in a study of control samples from healthy donors and cancer patients. In germline, CDR1 is SEHNR, CDR2 FQNEAQ (reference sequence). This CDR3 has 12 amino acids. V gave up 11 bases and J gave up 5 bases, with 13 bases separating them. TCRdb keeps only in-frame clones here, not all; method: immunoSEQ multiplex PCR. The sample has 95,000 to 150,000 clones; 90% to 95% are singletons. The sample consisted of blood. The receptor comes from a woman aged 18-35 years in good health. This rearrangement joins TRBV7-9 to TRBJ2-4; D remains unclear. The CDR3 sequence: CASSSDQNIQYF. The CDR3 DNA reads as TGTGCCTCCTCGTCGGATCAAAACATTCAGTACTTC.